This TCR beta chain emerged from a study of OX40 agonist ivuxolimab in advanced cancers. About the study: Subjects had a mean age of roughly 60 years, with a range of roughly 20 to 79; around 80% were male.

Sequencing used immunoSEQ multiplex PCR; TCRdb keeps in-frame clones, though not all of them. This sample has 65,000 to 95,000 clones, with about 92% found just once. With 3 bases removed from V and 1 base from J, the gap between germline ends came to 7 bases. Germline V gene data show CDR1 as SGHVS and CDR2 as FNYEAQ. This CDR3 comprises 13 residues. The sample here was CD4+ or CD8+ T cells sorted from blood, taken in a trial of the OX40 agonist ivuxolimab. This chain joins TRBV7-6 and TRBJ2-7, with D possibly TRBD1 on 5 matching bases. The sequence was obtained from an adult with an advanced solid tumor such as melanoma, head and neck, liver or kidney cancer. The CDR3 reads CASSFKGSYEQYF. The CDR3 DNA reads TGTGCCAGCAGCTTTAAGGGGTCCTACGAGCAGTACTTC.